These T cell receptor beta chains were read from a single sample in a study of cytomegalovirus exposure and HLA in healthy donors. Method: immunoSEQ multiplex PCR; TCRdb's copy keeps in-frame clones and lacks some. The sample holds 150,000 or so clones, 70% to 85% seen once. The sample taken for sequencing was PBMCs. All receptors derive from a man aged 45-65 years in good health and CMV-seropositive. Each CDR3 is given with its conserved first and last residue. D genes are given only for firm matches. Some rows have no size entry. The others give once, few or many, or a class for an expanded clone.

V: TRBV15
J: TRBJ2-7
size: .
D: .
DNA: TGTGCCACCAGCAGAGATCCCTCCTACGAGCAGTACTTC
CDR3: CATSRDPSYEQYF

V: TRBV2
J: TRBJ2-5
size: .
D: TRBD1
DNA: TGTGCCAGCAGTGGGACAGGGGGCGAGGAGACCCAGTACTTC
CDR3: CASSGTGGEETQYF

V: TRBV19
J: TRBJ2-1
size: .
D: .
DNA: TGTGCCAGTAGCTTATCTGCTGGGCCTCTGTTCTTC
CDR3: CASSLSAGPLFF

V: TRBV9
J: TRBJ2-3
size: .
D: TRBD2
DNA: TGTGCCAGCGGCGGACTAGCGGGGGGGAGCGGCACAGATACGCAGTATTTT
CDR3: CASGGLAGGSGTDTQYF

V: TRBV29-1
J: TRBJ1-1
size: .
D: TRBD1
DNA: TGCAGCGTCCTGGAGGGGAAGGGGGCACTGAACACTGAAGCTTTCTTT
CDR3: CSVLEGKGALNTEAFF

V: TRBV28
J: TRBJ1-2
size: .
D: .
DNA: TGTGCCAGCAGTTTTCCGGGGTTTGACTATGGCTACACCTTC
CDR3: CASSFPGFDYGYTF

V: TRBV6-1
J: TRBJ1-5
size: .
D: .
DNA: TGTGCCAGCAGTGGAGCCATGAGCAATCAGCCCCAGCATTTT
CDR3: CASSGAMSNQPQHF

V: TRBV5-1
J: TRBJ2-3
size: .
D: TRBD1
DNA: TGCGCCAGCAGCCGACAGGGCGCTAGCACAGATACGCAGTATTTT
CDR3: CASSRQGASTDTQYF

V: TRBV18
J: TRBJ2-1
size: .
D: TRBD2
DNA: TGTGCCAGCTCACCGCTAGCGGGGGGGTCCTACAATGAGCAGTTCTTC
CDR3: CASSPLAGGSYNEQFF

V: TRBV6-5
J: TRBJ2-1
size: .
D: TRBD2
DNA: TGTGCCAGCAAGATCGGGGGGTACCGCAATGAGCAGTTCTTC
CDR3: CASKIGGYRNEQFF

V: TRBV7-8
J: TRBJ1-5
size: .
D: TRBD1
DNA: TGTGCCAGCAGCTCAAGGGGACAGGTTAGCAATCAGCCCCAGCATTTT
CDR3: CASSSRGQVSNQPQHF

V: TRBV11-3
J: TRBJ2-5
size: .
D: .
DNA: TGTGCCAGCAGATCTCAGTCAGGAGGCCAAGAGACCCAGTACTTC
CDR3: CASRSQSGGQETQYF

V: TRBV12-5
J: TRBJ2-2
size: few
D: .
DNA: TGTGCTAGTGGTTTGGCAGAGGGGGGGGTCGACACCGGGGAGCTGTTTTTT
CDR3: CASGLAEGGVDTGELFF

V: TRBV4-2
J: TRBJ2-7
size: .
D: TRBD2
DNA: TGTGCCAGCAGCCAGTTCCAAGGCGGGGGATCCTCCTACGAGCAGTACTTC
CDR3: CASSQFQGGGSSYEQYF

V: TRBV9
J: TRBJ2-1
size: .
D: .
DNA: TGTGCCAGCAGCGTAGGGGCAGACAATGAGCAGTTCTTC
CDR3: CASSVGADNEQFF